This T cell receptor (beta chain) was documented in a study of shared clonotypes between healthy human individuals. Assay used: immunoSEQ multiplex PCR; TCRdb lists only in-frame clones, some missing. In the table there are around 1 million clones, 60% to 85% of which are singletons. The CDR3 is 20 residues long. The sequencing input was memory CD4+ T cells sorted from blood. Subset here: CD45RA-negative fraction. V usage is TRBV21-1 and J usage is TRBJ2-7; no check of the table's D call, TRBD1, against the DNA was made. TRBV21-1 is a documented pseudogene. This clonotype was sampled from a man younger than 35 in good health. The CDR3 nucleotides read TGTGCCAGCAGCAAAGAGGATCGCACTTTCGAGGGACACCACGCCTACGAGCAGTACTTC. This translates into CASSKEDRTFEGHHAYEQYF.